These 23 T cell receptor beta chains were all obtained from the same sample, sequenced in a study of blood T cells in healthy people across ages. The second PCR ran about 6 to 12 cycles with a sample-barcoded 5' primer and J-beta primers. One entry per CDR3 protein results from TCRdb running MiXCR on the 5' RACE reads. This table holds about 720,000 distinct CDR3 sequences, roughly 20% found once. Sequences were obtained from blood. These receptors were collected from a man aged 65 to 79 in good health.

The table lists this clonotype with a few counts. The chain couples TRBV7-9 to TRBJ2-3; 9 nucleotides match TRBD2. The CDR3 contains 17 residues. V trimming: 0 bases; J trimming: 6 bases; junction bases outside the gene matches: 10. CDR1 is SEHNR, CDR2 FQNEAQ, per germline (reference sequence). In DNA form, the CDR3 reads TGTGCCAGCAGCTTAGCGTCTGGTAGCGGGGGTCGGGATACGCAGTATTTT. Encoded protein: CASSLASGSGGRDTQYF.

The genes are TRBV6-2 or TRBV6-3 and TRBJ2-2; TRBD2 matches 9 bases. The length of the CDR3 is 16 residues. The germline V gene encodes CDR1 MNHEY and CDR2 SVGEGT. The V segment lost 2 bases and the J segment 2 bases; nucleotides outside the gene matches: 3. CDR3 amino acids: CASSYGTSTNTGELFF. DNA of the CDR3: TGTGCCAGCAGTTACGGGACTAGCACAAACACCGGGGAGCTGTTTTTT.

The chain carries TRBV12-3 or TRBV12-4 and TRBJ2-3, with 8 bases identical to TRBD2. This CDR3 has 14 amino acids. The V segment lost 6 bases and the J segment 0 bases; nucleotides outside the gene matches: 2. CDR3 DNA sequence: TGTGCCAGCAGAATAGCGGGAAGCACAGATACGCAGTATTTT. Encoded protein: CASRIAGSTDTQYF.

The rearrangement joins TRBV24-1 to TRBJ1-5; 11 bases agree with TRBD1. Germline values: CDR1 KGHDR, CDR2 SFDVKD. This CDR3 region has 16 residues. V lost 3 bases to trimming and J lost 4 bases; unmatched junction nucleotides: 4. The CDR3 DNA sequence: TGTGCCACCAGTGATACGGACAGGGGGCTAAATCAGCCCCAGCATTTT. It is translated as CATSDTDRGLNQPQHF.

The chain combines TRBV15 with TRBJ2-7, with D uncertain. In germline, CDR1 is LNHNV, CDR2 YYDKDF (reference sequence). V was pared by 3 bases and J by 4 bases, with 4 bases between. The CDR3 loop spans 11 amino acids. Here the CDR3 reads CATSSRYEQYF. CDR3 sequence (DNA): TGTGCCACCAGCAGCAGATACGAGCAGTACTTC.

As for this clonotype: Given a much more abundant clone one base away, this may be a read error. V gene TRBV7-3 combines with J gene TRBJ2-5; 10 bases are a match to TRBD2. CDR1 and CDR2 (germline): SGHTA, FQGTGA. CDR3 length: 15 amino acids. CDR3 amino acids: CASSLILAGVNERFF. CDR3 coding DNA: TGTGCCAGCAGCTTAATTCTAGCGGGAGTTAATGAGCGGTTCTTC.

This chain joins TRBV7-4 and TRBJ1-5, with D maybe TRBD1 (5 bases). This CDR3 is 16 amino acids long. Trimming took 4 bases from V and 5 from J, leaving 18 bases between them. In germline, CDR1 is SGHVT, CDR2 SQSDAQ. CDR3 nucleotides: TGTGCCAGCAGCTCCCCGGGGGAGGATTTCGATCAGCCCCAGCATTTT. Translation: CASSSPGEDFDQPQHF.

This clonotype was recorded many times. In DNA, the CDR3 is TGCAGCGTTTCCGGACTAGAGGGGGGCACAGATACGCAGTATTTT. This translates into CSVSGLEGGTDTQYF. The rearrangement uses TRBV29-1 and TRBJ2-3; tentatively, D is TRBD2 (7 bases). Per the germline V gene, CDR1 is SQVTM and CDR2 is ANQGSEA. The V and J ends lost 5 bases and 1 base respectively, with 16 bases between them. The CDR3 covers 15 residues.

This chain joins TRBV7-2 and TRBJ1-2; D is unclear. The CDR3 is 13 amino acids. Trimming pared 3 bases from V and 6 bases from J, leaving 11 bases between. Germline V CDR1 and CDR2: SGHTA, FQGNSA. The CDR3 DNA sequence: TGTGCCAGCAGCTTCACGGTAAAGGATGGCTACACCTTC. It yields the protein CASSFTVKDGYTF.

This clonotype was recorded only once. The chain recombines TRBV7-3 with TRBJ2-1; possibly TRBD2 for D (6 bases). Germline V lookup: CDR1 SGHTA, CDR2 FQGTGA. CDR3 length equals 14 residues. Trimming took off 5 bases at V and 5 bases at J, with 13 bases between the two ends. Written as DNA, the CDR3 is TGTGCCAGCAGCCGCTCGGGACTTAACAATGAGCAGTTCTTC. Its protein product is CASSRSGLNNEQFF. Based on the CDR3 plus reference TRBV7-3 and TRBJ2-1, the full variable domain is GAGVSQTPSNKVTEKGKYVELRCDPISGHTALYWYRQSLGQGPEFLIYFQGTGAADDSGLPNDRFFAVRPEGSVSTLKIQRTERGDSAVYLCASSRSGLNNEQFFGPGTRLTVL.

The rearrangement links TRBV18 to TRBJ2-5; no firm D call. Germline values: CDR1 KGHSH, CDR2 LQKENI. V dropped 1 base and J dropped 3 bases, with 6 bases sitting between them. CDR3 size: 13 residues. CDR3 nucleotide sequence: TGTGCCAGCTCACCACAGGATAAAGAGACCCAGTACTTC. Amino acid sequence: CASSPQDKETQYF.

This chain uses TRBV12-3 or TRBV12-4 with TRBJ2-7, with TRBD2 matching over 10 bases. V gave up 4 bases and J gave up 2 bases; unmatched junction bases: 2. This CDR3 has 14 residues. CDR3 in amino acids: CASSSSGGTYEQYF. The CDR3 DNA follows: TGTGCCAGCAGTTCTAGCGGGGGAACCTACGAGCAGTACTTC.

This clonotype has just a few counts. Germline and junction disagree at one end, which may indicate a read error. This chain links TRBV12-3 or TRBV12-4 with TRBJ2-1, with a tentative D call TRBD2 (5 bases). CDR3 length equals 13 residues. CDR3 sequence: CASRATLGEMQLF. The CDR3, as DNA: TGTGCCAGCAGGGCGACCTTGGGAGAGATGCAGCTCTTC.

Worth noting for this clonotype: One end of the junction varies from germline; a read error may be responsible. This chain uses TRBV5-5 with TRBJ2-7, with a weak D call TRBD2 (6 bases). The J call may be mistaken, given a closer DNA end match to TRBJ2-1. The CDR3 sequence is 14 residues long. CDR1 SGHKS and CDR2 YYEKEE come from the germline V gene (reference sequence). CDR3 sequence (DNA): TGTGCCAGCAACTTGAGGAGGGACTACAATGAGCAGTTCTTC. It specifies CASNLRRDYNEQFF.

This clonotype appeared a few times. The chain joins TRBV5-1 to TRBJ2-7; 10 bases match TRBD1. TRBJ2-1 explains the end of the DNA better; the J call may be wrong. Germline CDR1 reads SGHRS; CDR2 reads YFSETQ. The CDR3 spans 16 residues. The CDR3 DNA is TGCGCCAGCAGCCCCAAGCTCGGGACAGGGGTCAATGAGCAGTTCTTC. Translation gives CASSPKLGTGVNEQFF.

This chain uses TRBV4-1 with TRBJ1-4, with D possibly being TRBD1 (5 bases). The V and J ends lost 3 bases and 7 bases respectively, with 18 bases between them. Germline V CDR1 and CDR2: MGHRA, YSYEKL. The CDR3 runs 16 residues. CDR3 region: CASSQAGSRRGEKLFF. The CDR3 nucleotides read TGCGCCAGCAGCCAGGCCGGGTCCCGGAGGGGTGAAAAACTGTTTTTT.

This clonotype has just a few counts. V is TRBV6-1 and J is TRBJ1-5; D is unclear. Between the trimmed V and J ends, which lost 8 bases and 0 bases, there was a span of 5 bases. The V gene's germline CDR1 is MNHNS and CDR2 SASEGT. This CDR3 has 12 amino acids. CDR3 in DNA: TGTGCCAGCGGAGATAGCAATCAGCCCCAGCATTTT. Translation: CASGDSNQPQHF.

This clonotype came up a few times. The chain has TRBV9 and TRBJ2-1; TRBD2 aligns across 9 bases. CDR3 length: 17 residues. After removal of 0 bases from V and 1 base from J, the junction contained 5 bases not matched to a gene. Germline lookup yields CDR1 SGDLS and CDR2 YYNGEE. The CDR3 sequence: CASSVGTSGFSYNEQFF. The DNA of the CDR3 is TGTGCCAGCAGCGTAGGTACTAGCGGGTTTTCCTACAATGAGCAGTTCTTC.

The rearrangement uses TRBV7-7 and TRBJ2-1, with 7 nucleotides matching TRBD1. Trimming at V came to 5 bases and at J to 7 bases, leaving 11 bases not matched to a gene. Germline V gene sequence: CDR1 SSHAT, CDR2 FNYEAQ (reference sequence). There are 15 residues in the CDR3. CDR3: CASSPFIKGANEQFF. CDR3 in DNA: TGTGCCAGCAGCCCCTTCATAAAGGGGGCAAATGAGCAGTTCTTC.

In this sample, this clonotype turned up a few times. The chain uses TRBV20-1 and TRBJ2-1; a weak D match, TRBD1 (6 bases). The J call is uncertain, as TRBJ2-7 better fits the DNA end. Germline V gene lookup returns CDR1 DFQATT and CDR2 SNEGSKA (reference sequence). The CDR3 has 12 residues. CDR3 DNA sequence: TGCAGTGCCGCCGACAGGAGAGGGGAGCAGTACTTC. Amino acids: CSAADRRGEQYF.

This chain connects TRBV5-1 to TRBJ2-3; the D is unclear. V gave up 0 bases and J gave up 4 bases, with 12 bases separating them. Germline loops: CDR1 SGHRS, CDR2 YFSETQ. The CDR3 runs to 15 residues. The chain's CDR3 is CASSLGSMPPDTQYF. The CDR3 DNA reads TGCGCCAGCAGCTTGGGTTCGATGCCCCCAGATACGCAGTATTTT.

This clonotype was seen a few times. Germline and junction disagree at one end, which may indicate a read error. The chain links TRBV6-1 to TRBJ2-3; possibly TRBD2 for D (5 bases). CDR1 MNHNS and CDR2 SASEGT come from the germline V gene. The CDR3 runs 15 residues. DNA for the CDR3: TGTACCAGCAGTGAAGCGGCCAGTCAAACTAATACGCAGTATTTT. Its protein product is CTSSEAASQTNTQYF.

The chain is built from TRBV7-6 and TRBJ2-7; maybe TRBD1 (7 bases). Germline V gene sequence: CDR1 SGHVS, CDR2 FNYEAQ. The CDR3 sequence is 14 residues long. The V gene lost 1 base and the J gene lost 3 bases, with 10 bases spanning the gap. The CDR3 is CASSLEQGGYEQYF. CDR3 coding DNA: TGTGCCAGCAGCTTAGAGCAGGGGGGCTACGAGCAGTACTTC.